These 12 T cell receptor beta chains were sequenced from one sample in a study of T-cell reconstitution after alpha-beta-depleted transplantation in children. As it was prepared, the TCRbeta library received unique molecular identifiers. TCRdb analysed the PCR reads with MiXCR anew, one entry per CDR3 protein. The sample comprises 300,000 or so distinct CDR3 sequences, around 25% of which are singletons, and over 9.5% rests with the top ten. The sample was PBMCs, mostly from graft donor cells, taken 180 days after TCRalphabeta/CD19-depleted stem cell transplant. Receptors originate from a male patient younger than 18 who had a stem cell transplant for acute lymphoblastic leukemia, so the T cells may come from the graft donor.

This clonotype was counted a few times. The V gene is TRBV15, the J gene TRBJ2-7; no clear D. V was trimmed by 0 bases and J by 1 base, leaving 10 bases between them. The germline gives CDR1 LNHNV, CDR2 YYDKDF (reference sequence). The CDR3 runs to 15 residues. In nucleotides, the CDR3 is TGTGCCACCAGCAGAGATGGAGACCCTTCCTACGAGCAGTACTTC. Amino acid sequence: CATSRDGDPSYEQYF.

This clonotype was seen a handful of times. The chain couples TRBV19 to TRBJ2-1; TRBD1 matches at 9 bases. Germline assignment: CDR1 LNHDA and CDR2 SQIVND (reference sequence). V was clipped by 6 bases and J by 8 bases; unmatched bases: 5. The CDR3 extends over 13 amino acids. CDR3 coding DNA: TGTGCCAGTAGCCGTAGGGACAGGGATGAGCAGTTCTTC. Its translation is CASSRRDRDEQFF.

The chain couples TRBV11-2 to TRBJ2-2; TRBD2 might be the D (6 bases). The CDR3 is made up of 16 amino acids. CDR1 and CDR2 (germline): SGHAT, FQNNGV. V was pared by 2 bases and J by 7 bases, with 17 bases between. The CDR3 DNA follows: TGTGCCAGCAGCTTATTAGCGGTGACCTGGGGCGGGGAGCTGTTTTTT. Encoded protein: CASSLLAVTWGGELFF.

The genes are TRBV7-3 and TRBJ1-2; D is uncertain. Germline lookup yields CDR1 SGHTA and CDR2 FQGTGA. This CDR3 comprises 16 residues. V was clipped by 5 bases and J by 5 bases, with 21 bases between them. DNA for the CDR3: TGTGCCAGCAGCCCTGGTGCAAATGTCGGGCAGTATGGCTACACCTTC. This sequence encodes CASSPGANVGQYGYTF.

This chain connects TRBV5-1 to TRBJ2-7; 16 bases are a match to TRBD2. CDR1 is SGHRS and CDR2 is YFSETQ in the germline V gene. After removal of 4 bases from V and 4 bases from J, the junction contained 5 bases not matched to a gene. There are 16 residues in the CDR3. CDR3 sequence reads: CASSQGLAGGPYEQYF. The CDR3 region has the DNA TGCGCCAGCAGCCAGGGACTAGCGGGAGGGCCGTACGAGCAGTACTTC.

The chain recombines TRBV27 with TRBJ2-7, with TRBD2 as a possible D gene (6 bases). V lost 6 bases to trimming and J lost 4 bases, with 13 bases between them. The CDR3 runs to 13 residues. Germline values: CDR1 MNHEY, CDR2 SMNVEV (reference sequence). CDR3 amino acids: CASRVIGSYEQYF. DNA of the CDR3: TGTGCCAGCAGGGTCATCGGGAGTTACGAGCAGTACTTC.

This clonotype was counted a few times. The CDR3 protein is CSAAQGYRELFF. The CDR3 DNA sequence: TGCAGTGCTGCTCAGGGTTACAGGGAGCTGTTTTTT. The chain links TRBV20-1 to TRBJ2-2, with a weak D call TRBD1 (5 bases). Germline V CDR1 and CDR2: DFQATT, SNEGSKA (reference sequence). Trimming took 5 bases from V and 9 from J, leaving 13 bases between them. This CDR3 spans 12 amino acids.

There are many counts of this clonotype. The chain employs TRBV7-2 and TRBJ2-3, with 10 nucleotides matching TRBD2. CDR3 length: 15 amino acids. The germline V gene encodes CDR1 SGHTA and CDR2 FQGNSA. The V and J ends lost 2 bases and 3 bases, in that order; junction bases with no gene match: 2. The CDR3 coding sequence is TGTGCCAGCAGCTTACTAGCGGGAGTTACAGATACGCAGTATTTT. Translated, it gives CASSLLAGVTDTQYF.

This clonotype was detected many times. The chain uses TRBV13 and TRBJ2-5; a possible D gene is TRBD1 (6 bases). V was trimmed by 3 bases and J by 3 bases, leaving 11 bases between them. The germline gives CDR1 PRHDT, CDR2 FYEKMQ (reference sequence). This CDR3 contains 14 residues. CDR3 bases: TGTGCCAGCAGCTTCTTGAAGGGGGAAGAGACCCAGTACTTC. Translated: CASSFLKGEETQYF. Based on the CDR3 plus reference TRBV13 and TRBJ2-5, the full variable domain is AAGVIQSPRHLIKEKRETATLKCYPIPRHDTVYWYQQGPGQDPQFLISFYEKMQSDKGSIPDRFSAQQFSDYHSELNMSSLELGDSALYFCASSFLKGEETQYFGPGTRLLVL.

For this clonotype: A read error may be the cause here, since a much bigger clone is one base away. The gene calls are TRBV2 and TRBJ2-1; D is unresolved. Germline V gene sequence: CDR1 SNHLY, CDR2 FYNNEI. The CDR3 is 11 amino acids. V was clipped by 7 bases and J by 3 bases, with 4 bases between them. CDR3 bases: TGTGCCAGCATTTACTACAATGAGCAGTTCTTC. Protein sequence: CASIYYNEQFF. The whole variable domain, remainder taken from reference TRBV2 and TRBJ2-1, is EPEVTQTPSHQVTQMGQEVILRCVPISNHLYFYWYRQILGQKVEFLVSFYNNEISEKSEIFDDQFSVERPDGSNFTLKIRSTKLEDSAMYFCASIYYNEQFFGPGTRLTVL.

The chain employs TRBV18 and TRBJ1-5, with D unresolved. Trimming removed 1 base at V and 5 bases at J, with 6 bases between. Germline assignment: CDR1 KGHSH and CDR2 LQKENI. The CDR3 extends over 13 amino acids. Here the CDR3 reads CASSPQKDQPQHF. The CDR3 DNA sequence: TGTGCCAGCTCACCACAAAAGGATCAGCCCCAGCATTTT.

As DNA, the CDR3 is TGTGCCAGCAGCCCAGCCGGGCCAATGAACACTGAAGCTTTCTTT. Translation: CASSPAGPMNTEAFF. The rearrangement joins TRBV7-6 to TRBJ1-1; D is unclear. V lost 5 bases to trimming and J lost 0 bases, with 13 bases between them. CDR1 and CDR2 (germline): SGHVS, FNYEAQ. The CDR3 runs to 15 residues.